The entry that follows covers one T cell receptor beta chain sequence. CDR3 length: 13 residues. CDR1 is SGHTS, CDR2 YDEGEE, per germline. V shed 2 bases and J shed 7 bases, with 10 bases lying between them. This entry belongs to a study of blood T cell repertoires in COVID-19. The method was immunoSEQ multiplex PCR; TCRdb's version includes in-frame clones alone and lacks a portion of them. The sample contains fewer than 35,000 clones, 65% to 90% of which appear only once. Material for sequencing was peripheral blood. This TCR derives from a man aged 55 to 70 with active COVID-19. The chain is built from TRBV5-8 and TRBJ1-5, with D tentatively TRBD1 (6 bases). CDR3 DNA sequence: TGTGCCAGCAGCTTCTACGACAGGCAGCCCCAGCATTTT. This gives the protein CASSFYDRQPQHF.